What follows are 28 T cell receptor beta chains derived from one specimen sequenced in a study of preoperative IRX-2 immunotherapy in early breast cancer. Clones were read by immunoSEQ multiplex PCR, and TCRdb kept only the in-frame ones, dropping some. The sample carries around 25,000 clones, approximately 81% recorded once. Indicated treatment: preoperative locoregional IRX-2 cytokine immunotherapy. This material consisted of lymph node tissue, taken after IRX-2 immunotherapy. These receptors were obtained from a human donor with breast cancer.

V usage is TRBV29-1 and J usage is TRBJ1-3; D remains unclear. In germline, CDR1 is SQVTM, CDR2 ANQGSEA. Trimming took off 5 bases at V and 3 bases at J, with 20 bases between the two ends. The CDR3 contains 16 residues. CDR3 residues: CSVSLAGSPFGNTIYF. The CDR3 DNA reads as TGCAGCGTTTCCTTGGCAGGATCGCCCTTTGGAAACACCATATATTTT.

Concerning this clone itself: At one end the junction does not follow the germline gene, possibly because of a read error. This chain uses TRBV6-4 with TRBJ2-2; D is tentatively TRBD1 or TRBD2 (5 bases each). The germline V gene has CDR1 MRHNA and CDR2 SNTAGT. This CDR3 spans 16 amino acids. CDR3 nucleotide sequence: TGTGCCATCAGTGACTCCCGGGACCTTAACACCGGGGAGCTGTTTTTT. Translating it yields CAISDSRDLNTGELFF.

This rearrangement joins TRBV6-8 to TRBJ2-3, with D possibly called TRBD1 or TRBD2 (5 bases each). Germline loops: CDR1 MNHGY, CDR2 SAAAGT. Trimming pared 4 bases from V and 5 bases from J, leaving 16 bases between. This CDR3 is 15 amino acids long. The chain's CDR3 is CASSLGPSGRDTQYF. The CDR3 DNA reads TGTGCCAGCAGTTTGGGACCGTCAGGTAGAGATACGCAGTATTTT.

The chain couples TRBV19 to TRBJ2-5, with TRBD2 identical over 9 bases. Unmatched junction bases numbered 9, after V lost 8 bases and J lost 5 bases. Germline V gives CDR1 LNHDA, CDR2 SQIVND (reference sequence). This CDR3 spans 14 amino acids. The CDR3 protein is CASGAGGPRETQYF. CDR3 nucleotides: TGTGCCAGTGGGGCGGGAGGGCCACGGGAGACCCAGTACTTC.

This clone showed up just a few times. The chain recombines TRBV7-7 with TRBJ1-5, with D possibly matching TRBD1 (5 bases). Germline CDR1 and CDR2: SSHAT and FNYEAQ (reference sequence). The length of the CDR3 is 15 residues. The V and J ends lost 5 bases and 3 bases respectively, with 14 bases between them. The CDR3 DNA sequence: TGTGCCAGCAGCCGGGGCGACAGTTCCAATCAGCCCCAGCATTTT. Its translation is CASSRGDSSNQPQHF.

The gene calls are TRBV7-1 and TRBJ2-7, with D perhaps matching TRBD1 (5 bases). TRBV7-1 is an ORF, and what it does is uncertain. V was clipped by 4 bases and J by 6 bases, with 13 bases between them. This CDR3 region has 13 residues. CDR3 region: CASSLVSGIEQYF. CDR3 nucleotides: TGTGCCAGCAGCTTAGTATCAGGGATCGAGCAGTACTTC.

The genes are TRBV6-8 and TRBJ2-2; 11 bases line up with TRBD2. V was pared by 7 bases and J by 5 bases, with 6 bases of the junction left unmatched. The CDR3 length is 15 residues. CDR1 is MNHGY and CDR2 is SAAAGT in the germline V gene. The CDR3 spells CASKTGTSGTGELFF. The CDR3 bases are TGTGCCAGCAAAACGGGGACTAGCGGAACCGGGGAGCTGTTTTTT.

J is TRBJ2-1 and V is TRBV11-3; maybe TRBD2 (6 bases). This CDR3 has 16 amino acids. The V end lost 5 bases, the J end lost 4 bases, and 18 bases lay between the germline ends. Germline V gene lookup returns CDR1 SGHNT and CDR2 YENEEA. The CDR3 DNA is TGTGCCAGCAGCCGAGGGACTCTACACACTTACAATGAGCAGTTCTTC. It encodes CASSRGTLHTYNEQFF.

CDR3 loop: CASSPLRDSPGANVLTF. The CDR3 DNA sequence: TGTGCCAGCAGCCCCCTCAGGGACTCCCCTGGGGCCAACGTCCTGACTTTC. The chain recombines TRBV11-3 with TRBJ2-6; D possibly corresponds to TRBD2 (6 bases). The V gene's germline CDR1 is SGHNT and CDR2 YENEEA. CDR3 length equals 17 residues. Deletions cut 5 bases from V and 2 bases from J, with 16 bases between.

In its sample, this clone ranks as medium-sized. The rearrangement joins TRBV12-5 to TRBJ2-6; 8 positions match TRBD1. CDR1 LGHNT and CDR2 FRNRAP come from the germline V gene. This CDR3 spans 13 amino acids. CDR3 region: CARTGRGANVLTF. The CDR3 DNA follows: TGTGCCAGGACAGGGAGAGGGGCCAACGTCCTGACTTTC.

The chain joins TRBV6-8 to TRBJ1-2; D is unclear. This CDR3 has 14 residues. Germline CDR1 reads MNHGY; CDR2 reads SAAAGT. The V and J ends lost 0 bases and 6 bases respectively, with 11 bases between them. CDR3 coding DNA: TGTGCCAGCAGTTACTCTAGGAGGTCTAATGGCTACACCTTC. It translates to CASSYSRRSNGYTF.

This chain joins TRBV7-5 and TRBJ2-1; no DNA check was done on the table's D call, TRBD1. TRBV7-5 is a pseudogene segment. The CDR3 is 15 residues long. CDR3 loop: CASFTRDRDHNEQFF. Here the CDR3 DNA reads TGTGCCAGCTTCACCCGGGACAGGGACCACAATGAGCAGTTCTTC.

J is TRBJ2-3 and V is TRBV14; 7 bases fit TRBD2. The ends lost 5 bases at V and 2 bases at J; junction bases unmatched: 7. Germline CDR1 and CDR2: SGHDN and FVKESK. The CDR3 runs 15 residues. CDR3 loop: CASSREGRVTDTQYF. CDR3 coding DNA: TGTGCCAGCAGCAGGGAGGGAAGGGTCACAGATACGCAGTATTTT.

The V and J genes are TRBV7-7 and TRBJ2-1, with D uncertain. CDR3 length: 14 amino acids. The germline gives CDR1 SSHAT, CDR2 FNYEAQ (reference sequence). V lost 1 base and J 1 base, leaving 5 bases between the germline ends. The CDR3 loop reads CASSLEQSYNEQFF. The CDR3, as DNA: TGTGCCAGCAGCTTAGAGCAATCCTACAATGAGCAGTTCTTC. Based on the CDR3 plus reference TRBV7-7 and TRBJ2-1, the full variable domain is GAGVSQSPRYKVTKRGQDVTLRCDPISSHATLYWYQQALGQGPEFLTYFNYEAQPDKSGLPSDRFSAERPEGSISTLTIQRTEQRDSAMYRCASSLEQSYNEQFFGPGTRLTVL.

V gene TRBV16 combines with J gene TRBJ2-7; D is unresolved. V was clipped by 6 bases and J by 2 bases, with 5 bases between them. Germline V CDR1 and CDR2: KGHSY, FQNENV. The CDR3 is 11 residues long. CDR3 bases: TGTGCCAGCAGTCGCACCTACGAGCAGTACTTC. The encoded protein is CASSRTYEQYF.

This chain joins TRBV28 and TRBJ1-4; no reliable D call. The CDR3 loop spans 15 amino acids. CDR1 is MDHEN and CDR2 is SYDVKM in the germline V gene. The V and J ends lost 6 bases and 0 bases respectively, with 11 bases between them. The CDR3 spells CASRESRATNEKLFF. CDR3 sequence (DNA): TGTGCCAGCAGGGAATCACGTGCAACTAATGAAAAACTGTTTTTT.

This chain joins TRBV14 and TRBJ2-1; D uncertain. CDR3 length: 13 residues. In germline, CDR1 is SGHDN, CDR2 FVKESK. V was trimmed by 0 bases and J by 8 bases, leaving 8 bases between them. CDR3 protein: CASSQEDVHEQFF. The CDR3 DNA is TGTGCCAGCAGCCAAGAAGACGTCCATGAGCAGTTCTTC.

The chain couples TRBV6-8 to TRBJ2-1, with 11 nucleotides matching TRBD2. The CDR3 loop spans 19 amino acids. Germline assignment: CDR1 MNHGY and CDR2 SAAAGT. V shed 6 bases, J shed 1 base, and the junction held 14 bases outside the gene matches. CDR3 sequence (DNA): TGTGCCAGCAGACCCAACACCAGACTAGCGGGACGGTCCTACAATGAGCAGTTCTTC. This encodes CASRPNTRLAGRSYNEQFF.

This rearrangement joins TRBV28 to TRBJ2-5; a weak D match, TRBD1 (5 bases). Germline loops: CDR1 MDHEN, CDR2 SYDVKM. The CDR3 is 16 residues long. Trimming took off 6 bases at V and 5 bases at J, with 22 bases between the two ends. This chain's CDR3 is CASSRPLQGKEETQYF. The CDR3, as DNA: TGTGCCAGCAGCCGGCCACTCCAGGGAAAGGAGGAGACCCAGTACTTC. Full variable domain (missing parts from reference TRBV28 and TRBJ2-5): DVKVTQSSRYLVKRTGEKVFLECVQDMDHENMFWYRQDPGLGLRLIYFSYDVKMKEKGDIPEGYSVSREKKERFSLILESASTNQTSMYLCASSRPLQGKEETQYFGPGTRLLVL.

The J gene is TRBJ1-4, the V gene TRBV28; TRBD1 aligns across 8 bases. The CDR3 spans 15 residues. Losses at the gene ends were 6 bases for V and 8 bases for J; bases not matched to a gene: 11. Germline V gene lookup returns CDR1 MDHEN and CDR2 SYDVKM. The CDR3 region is CASRIAGTGSEKLFF. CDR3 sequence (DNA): TGTGCCAGCAGGATAGCCGGGACAGGAAGCGAAAAACTGTTTTTT.

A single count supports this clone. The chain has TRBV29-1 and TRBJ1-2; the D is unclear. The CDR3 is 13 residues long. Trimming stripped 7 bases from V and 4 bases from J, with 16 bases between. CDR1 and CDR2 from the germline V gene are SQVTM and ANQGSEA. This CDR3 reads CSAYSTNTYGYTF. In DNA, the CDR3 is TGCAGCGCGTACAGCACGAACACCTATGGCTACACCTTC.

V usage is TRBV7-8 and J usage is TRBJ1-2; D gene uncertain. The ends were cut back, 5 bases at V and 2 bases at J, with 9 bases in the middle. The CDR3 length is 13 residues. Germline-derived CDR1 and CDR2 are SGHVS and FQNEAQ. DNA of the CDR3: TGTGCCAGCAGCAATACACAAAACTATGGCTACACCTTC. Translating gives CASSNTQNYGYTF.

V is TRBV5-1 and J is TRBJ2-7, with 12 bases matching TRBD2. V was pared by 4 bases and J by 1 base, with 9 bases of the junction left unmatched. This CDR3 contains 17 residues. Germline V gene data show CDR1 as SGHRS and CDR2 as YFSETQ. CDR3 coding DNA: TGCGCCAGCAGCGTCGGACTAGCGGGGCTTATATCCTACGAGCAGTACTTC. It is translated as CASSVGLAGLISYEQYF.

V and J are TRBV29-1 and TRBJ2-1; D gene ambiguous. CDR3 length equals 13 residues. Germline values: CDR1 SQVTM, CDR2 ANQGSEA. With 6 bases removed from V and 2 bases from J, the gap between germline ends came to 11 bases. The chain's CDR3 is CSVTQVTYNEQFF. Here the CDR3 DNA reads TGCAGCGTCACCCAGGTAACCTACAATGAGCAGTTCTTC.

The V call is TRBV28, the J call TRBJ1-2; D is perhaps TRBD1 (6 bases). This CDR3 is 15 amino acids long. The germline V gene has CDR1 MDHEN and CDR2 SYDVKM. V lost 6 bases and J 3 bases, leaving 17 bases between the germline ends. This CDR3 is CASSPVVGGHYGYTF. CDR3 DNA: TGTGCCAGCAGCCCAGTGGTGGGGGGCCACTATGGCTACACCTTC.

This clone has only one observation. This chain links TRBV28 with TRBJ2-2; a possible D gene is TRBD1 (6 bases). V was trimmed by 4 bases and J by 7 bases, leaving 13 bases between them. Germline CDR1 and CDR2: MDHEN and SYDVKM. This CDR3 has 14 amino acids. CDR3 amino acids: CASSSTGHVGELFF. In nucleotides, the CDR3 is TGTGCCAGCAGTTCCACAGGGCACGTCGGGGAGCTGTTTTTT.

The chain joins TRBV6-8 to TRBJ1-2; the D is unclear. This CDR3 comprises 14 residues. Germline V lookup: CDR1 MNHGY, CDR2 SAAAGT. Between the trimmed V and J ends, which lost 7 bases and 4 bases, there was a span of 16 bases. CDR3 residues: CASKDLGGAYGYTF. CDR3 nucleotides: TGTGCCAGCAAGGATCTGGGAGGTGCCTATGGCTACACCTTC.

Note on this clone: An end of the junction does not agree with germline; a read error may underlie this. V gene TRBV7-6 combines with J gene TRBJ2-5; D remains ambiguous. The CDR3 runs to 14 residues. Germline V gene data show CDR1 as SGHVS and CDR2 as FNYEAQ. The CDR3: CASSLSRWTETQYF. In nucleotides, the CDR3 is TGTGCTAGCAGCTTATCCCGGTGGACGGAGACCCAGTACTTC. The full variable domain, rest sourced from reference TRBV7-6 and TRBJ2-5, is GAGVSQSPRYKVTKRGQDVALRCDPISGHVSLYWYRQALGQGPEFLTYFNYEAQQDKSGLPNDRFSAERPEGSISTLTIQRTEQRDSAMYRCASSLSRWTETQYFGPGTRLLVL.